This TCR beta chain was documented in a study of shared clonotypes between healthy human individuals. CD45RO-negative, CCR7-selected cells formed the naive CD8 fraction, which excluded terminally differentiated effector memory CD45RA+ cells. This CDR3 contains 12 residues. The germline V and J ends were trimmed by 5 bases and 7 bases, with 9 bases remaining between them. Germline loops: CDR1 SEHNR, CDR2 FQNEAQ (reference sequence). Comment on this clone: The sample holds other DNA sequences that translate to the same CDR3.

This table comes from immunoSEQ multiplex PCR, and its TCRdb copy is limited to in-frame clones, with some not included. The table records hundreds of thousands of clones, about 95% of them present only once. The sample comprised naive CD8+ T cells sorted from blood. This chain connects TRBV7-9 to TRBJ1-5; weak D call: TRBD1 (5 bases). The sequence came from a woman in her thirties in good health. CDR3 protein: CASSPGGQPQHF. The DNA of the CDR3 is TGTGCCAGCAGCCCCGGGGGGCAGCCCCAGCATTTT.